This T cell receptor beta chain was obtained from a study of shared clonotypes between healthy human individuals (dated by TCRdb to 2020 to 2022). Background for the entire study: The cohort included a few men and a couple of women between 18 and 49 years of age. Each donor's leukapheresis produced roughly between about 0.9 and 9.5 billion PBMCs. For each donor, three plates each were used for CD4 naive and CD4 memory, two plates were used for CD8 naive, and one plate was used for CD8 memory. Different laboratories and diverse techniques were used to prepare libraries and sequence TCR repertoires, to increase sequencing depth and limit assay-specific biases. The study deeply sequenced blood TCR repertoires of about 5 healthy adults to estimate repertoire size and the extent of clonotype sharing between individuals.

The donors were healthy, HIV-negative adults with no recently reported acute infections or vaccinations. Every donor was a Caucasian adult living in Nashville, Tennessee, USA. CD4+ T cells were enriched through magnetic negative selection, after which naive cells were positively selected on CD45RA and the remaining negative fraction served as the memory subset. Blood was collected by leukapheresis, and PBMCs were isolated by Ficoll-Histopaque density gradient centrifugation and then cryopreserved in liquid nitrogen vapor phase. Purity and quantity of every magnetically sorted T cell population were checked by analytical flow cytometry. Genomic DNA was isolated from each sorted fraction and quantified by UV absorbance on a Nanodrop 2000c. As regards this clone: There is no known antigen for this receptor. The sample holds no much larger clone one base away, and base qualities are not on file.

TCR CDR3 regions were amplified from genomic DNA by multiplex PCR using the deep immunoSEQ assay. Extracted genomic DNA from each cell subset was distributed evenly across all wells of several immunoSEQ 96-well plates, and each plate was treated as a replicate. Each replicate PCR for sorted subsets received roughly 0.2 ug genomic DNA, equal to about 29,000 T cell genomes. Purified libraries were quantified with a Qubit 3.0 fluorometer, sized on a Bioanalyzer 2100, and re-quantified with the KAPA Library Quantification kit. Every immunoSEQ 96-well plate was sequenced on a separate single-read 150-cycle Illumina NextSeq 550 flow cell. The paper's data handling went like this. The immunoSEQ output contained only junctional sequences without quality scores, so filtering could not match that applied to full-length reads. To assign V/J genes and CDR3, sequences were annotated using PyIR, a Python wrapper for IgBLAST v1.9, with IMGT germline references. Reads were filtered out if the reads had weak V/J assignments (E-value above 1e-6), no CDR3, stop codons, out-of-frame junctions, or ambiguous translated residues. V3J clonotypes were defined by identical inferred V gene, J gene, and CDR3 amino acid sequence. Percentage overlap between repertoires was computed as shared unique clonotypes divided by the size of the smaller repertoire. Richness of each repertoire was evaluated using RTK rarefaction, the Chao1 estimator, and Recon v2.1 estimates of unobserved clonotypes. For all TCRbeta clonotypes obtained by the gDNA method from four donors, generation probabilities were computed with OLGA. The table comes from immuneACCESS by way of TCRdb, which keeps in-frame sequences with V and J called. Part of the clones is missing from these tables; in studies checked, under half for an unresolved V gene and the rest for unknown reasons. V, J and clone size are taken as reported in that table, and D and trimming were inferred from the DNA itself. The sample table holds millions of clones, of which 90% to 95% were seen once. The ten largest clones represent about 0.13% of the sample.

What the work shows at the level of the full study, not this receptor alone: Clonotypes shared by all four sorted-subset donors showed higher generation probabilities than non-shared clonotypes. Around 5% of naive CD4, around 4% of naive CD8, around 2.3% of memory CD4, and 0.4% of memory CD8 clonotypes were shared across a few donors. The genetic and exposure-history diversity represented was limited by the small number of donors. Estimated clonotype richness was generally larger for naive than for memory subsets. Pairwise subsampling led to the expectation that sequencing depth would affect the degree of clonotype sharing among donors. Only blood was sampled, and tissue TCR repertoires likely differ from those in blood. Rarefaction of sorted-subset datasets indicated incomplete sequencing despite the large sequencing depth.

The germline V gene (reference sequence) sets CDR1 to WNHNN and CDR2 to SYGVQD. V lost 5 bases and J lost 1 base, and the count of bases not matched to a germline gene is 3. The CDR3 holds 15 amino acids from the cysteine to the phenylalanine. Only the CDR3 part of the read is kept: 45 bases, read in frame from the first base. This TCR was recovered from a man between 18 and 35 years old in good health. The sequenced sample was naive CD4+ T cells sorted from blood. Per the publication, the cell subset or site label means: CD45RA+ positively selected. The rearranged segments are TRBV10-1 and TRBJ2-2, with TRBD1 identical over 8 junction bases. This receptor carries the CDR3 CASSPGQVNTGELFF. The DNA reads TGCGCCAGCAGTCCGGGACAGGTGAACACCGGGGAGCTGTTTTTT.